This T cell receptor (beta chain) was recovered during a study of blood T cell repertoires in COVID-19. The protocol was immunoSEQ multiplex PCR, while the TCRdb copy is restricted to in-frame clones and leaves out a portion. The repertoire holds some 360,000 clones, with more than 75% as singletons. The junction had 9 bases not matched to a gene; V was cut back by 4 bases and J by 8 bases. Germline lookup yields CDR1 SGHRS and CDR2 YFSETQ. CDR3 size: 14 residues. Sequencing input: peripheral blood. This sequence was found in a woman in her fifties or sixties with COVID-19, enrolled during active disease. The chain has TRBV5-1 and TRBJ2-1, with TRBD1 matching over 7 bases. The DNA of the CDR3 is TGCGCCAGCAGCAGGACAGAGGGGGCGTATGAGCAGTTCTTC. It codes for CASSRTEGAYEQFF.